The T cell receptor beta chain described here comes from a study of patients and donors after allogeneic stem cell transplantation. This clonotype was recorded at least ten times. CDR3 length: 13 residues. The V gene lost 0 bases and the J gene lost 8 bases, with 13 bases spanning the gap. Germline CDR1 is DFQATT and CDR2 is SNEGSKA (reference sequence). TCRdb analysed the RT-PCR reads with MiXCR anew, one entry per CDR3 protein. Of about a million distinct CDR3 sequences in the sample, about a sixth are singletons; the top ten hold 5% to 7.5%. V is TRBV20-1 and J is TRBJ1-2; D unclear. Sequencing was carried out using blood, either unsorted or a sorted T cell fraction (not recorded which). The sequence was obtained from a human donor who was either an allogeneic HSCT recipient or a stem cell or donor lymphocyte infusion donor (not recorded which). It is not recorded whose cells these are; they may come from a transplant donor. CDR3 nucleotide sequence: TGCAGTGCTAGAGATAACAGACTTAACGGCTACACCTTC. This translates into CSARDNRLNGYTF.